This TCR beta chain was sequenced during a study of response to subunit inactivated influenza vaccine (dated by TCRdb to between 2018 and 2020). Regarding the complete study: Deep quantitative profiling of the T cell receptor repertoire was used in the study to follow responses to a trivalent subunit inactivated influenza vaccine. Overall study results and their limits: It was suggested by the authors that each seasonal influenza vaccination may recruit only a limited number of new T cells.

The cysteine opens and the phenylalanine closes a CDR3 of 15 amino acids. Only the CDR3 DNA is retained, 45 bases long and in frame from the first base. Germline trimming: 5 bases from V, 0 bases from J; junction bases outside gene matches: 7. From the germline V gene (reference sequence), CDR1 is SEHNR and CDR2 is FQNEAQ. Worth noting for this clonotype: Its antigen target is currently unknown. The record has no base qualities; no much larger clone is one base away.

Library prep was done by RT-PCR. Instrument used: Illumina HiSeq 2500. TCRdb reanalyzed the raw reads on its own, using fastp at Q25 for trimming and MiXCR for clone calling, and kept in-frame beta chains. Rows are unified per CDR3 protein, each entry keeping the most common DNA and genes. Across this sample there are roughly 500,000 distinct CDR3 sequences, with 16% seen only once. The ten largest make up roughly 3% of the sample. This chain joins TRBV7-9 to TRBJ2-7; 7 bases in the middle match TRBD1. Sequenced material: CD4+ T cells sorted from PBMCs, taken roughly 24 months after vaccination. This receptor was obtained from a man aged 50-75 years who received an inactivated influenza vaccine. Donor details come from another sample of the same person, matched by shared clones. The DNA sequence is TGTGCCAGCAGCCGTGGGACAGTAGTCTCCTACGAGCAGTACTTC. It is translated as CASSRGTVVSYEQYF.